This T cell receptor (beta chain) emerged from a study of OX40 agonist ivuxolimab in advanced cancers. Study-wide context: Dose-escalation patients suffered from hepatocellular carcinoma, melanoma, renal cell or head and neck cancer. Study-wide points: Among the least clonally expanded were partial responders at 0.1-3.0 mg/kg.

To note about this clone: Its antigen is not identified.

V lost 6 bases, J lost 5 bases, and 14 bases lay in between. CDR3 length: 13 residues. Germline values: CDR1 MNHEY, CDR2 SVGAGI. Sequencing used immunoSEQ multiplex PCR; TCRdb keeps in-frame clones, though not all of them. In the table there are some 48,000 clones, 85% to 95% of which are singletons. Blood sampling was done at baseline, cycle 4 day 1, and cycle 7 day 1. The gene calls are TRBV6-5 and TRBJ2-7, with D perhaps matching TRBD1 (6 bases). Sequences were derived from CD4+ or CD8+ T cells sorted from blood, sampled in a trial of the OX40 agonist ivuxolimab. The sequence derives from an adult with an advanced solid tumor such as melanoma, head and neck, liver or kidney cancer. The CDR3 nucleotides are TGTGCCAGCAGCTCCATGGGGGCGGACGAGCAGTACGTC. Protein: CASSSMGADEQYV.